This paragraph reports one TCR beta chain. This CDR3 has 14 amino acids. J was trimmed by 6 bases and V by 5 bases; bases with no gene match: 6. The germline CDR1 and CDR2 sequences are MNHEY and SMNVEV (reference sequence). This entry is derived from a study of blood T cell repertoires in COVID-19. TCRdb keeps only in-frame clones here, not all; method: immunoSEQ multiplex PCR. The sample yields tens of thousands of clones, 75% to 90% seen once. The chain has TRBV27 and TRBJ2-1; 8 bases are a match to TRBD2. The sequenced material came from peripheral blood. The sequence derives from a woman in her seventies with acute or convalescent COVID-19. CDR3 nucleotide sequence: TGTGCCAGCAGTAGTCTAGCGGGCTTCAATGAGCAGTTCTTC. Encoded protein: CASSSLAGFNEQFF.